The 27 T cell receptor beta chains presented below share a single source sample, sequenced in a study of T cells in Graves' hyperthyroidism and ophthalmopathy. RNA transcripts were the template for amplifying TCR beta CDR3 regions. The HTBI primer set was used in a first-round RT-PCR of the TCR CDR3. TCRdb reprocessed the multiplex PCR reads via MiXCR and lists one record per CDR3 protein. The sample contains around 500,000 distinct CDR3 sequences, 13% to 15% of which appear only once. Sequenced sample: blood. These receptors were obtained from a woman in her late teens or twenties with Graves' hyperthyroidism.

This clonotype was counted at least ten times. The chain employs TRBV12-3 or TRBV12-4 and TRBJ2-1; D assignment may be TRBD1 or TRBD2 (5 bases each). Deletions cut 3 bases from V and 8 bases from J, with 11 bases between. The CDR3 is 13 amino acids. Here the CDR3 reads CASSFRGRDEQFF. The DNA of the CDR3 is TGTGCCAGCAGTTTCCGGGGACGAGATGAGCAGTTCTTC.

This clonotype was seen repeatedly, ten times or more. The chain carries TRBV7-9 and TRBJ2-5; possible D gene TRBD2, 5 bases. Looked up from germline, CDR1 is SEHNR and CDR2 is FQNEAQ (reference sequence). The CDR3 is 15 amino acids. Trimming stripped 5 bases from V and 5 bases from J, with 18 bases between. CDR3: CASSGAGPSSETQYF. The CDR3 nucleotides read TGTGCCAGCAGCGGTGCGGGCCCTAGTTCCGAGACCCAGTACTTC.

The sample holds a few counts of this clonotype. The genes are TRBV19 and TRBJ1-4; D is uncertain. Germline V lookup: CDR1 LNHDA, CDR2 SQIVND (reference sequence). V lost 2 bases, J lost 3 bases, and 16 bases lay in between. This CDR3 has 17 residues. CDR3 sequence: CASSISPRLRANEKLFF. The CDR3 DNA is TGTGCCAGTAGTATATCCCCACGGTTGCGGGCTAATGAAAAACTGTTTTTT.

The CDR3 region is CASSPRVHEQYF. In DNA, the CDR3 is TGTGCCAGCAGTCCCCGCGTCCACGAGCAGTACTTC. This sequence joins TRBV12-3 or TRBV12-4 and TRBJ2-7; the D is unclear. The V end was cut by 5 bases, the J end by 5 bases, with 10 bases between. This CDR3 comprises 12 residues.

The chain has TRBV12-3 or TRBV12-4 and TRBJ2-5, with TRBD2 matching over 9 bases. Trimming at V came to 4 bases and at J to 5 bases, leaving 11 bases not matched to a gene. The CDR3 consists of 16 residues. CDR3 DNA: TGTGCCAGCAGTTACGATAGCGGGAGTAGTTGGGAGACCCAGTACTTC. Protein sequence: CASSYDSGSSWETQYF.

The chain is built from TRBV2 and TRBJ2-5, with D perhaps TRBD2 (6 bases). The CDR3 is 16 residues long. Germline V gene lookup returns CDR1 SNHLY and CDR2 FYNNEI. Trimming took off 7 bases at V and 2 bases at J, with 20 bases between the two ends. The CDR3 region is CASTQGDGSLQETQYF. CDR3 nucleotide sequence: TGTGCCAGCACCCAAGGAGACGGGAGCTTGCAAGAGACCCAGTACTTC.

This clonotype occurred many times. This chain uses TRBV29-1 with TRBJ2-3; 7 nucleotides line up with TRBD2. The CDR3 is 15 amino acids. Germline V gene sequence: CDR1 SQVTM, CDR2 ANQGSEA. J gave up 0 bases and V 7 bases, and 10 bases lay outside the gene matches. In DNA form, the CDR3 reads TGCAGCGCCAGGGAGGGGATATGGAGCACAGATACGCAGTATTTT. Amino acid sequence: CSAREGIWSTDTQYF.

This clonotype has only a few counts. The CDR3 loop is CASSLMTGTTEAFF. The CDR3, as DNA: TGTGCCAGCAGCCTCATGACAGGGACCACTGAAGCTTTCTTT. V and J are TRBV5-6 and TRBJ1-1; 7 bases map to TRBD1. V shed 4 bases and J 4 bases; nucleotides not matched to a gene: 7. Germline V gene lookup returns CDR1 SGHDT and CDR2 YYEEEE. This CDR3 has 14 residues.

This clonotype has ten or more counts. The chain joins TRBV7-9 to TRBJ1-1; 7 bases match TRBD1. The CDR3 has 15 amino acids. V lost 6 bases and J lost 1; bases outside the gene matches: 8. CDR1 is SEHNR, CDR2 FQNEAQ, per germline (reference sequence). CDR3 sequence reads: CASRSRDRWNTEAFF. Written as DNA, the CDR3 is TGTGCCAGCAGGTCCCGGGACAGATGGAACACTGAAGCTTTCTTT.

There are many counts of this clonotype. J is TRBJ2-2 and V is TRBV2; TRBD2 matches at 7 bases. With V trimmed by 11 bases and J by 5 bases, 5 bases remained unmatched. Germline values: CDR1 SNHLY, CDR2 FYNNEI. This CDR3 spans 12 amino acids. The CDR3 protein is CAGVRETGELFF. In DNA, the CDR3 is TGTGCCGGGGTGCGGGAGACCGGGGAGCTGTTTTTT.

This clonotype was found a few times. The chain carries TRBV5-1 and TRBJ1-1; tentatively, D is TRBD1 (5 bases). This CDR3 has 16 amino acids. The germline V and J ends were trimmed by 0 bases and 3 bases, with 15 bases remaining between them. The germline V gene encodes CDR1 SGHRS and CDR2 YFSETQ. This CDR3 is CASSLGRPGRDTEAFF. The CDR3 bases are TGCGCCAGCAGCTTGGGGCGTCCAGGGAGAGACACTGAAGCTTTCTTT.

A note on this clonotype: With a much larger clone just one base away, this may be a read error. The chain employs TRBV6-1 and TRBJ1-5; 9 bases line up with TRBD1. The junction had 3 bases not matched to a gene; V was cut back by 4 bases and J by 5 bases. Germline V gene data show CDR1 as MNHNS and CDR2 as SASEGT. This CDR3 comprises 14 residues. The CDR3 DNA follows: TGTGCCAGCAGTGTGCGGGACAGGGATCAGCCCCAGCATTTT. It yields the protein CASSVRDRDQPQHF.

In this sample, this clonotype turned up many times. J is TRBJ1-1 and V is TRBV28; tentatively, D is TRBD1 (6 bases). CDR3 size: 15 residues. Trimming took off 5 bases at V and 0 bases at J, with 13 bases between the two ends. CDR1 and CDR2 (germline): MDHEN, SYDVKM. The CDR3 bases are TGTGCCAGCAGTCATTCCGGGACATTGAACACTGAAGCTTTCTTT. Its translation: CASSHSGTLNTEAFF.

This clonotype was seen many times. The gene calls are TRBV30 and TRBJ1-2, with unresolved D. The CDR3 covers 12 residues. The V and J ends lost 0 bases and 4 bases respectively, with 6 bases between them. Germline V CDR1 and CDR2: GTSNPN, SVGIG (reference sequence). CDR3 bases: TGTGCCTGGAGTGTACCCCTCTATGGCTACACCTTC. It encodes CAWSVPLYGYTF.

This clonotype was counted ten times or more. The rearrangement links TRBV2 to TRBJ2-1, with 13 nucleotides matching TRBD2. The length of the CDR3 is 18 residues. V lost 8 bases, J lost 7 bases, and 17 bases stayed unmatched. Germline CDR1 is SNHLY and CDR2 is FYNNEI. In DNA, the CDR3 is TGTGCCAGCCCCGGGACTAGCGGGAACCCATCTGATTTTAATGAGCAGTTCTTC. Its protein is CASPGTSGNPSDFNEQFF.

As concerns this clonotype: This may be a read error, as it is one base from a much larger clone. The chain recombines TRBV24-1 with TRBJ1-2; D unclear. The CDR3 consists of 13 residues. CDR1 is KGHDR and CDR2 is SFDVKD in the germline V gene. In DNA form, the CDR3 reads TGTGCCCCCCCCTGTCGGACCAACTATGGCCACACCTTC. This translates into CAPPCRTNYGHTF.

Comments on this clonotype: This may come from a read error, since a much larger clone is one base off. This sequence joins TRBV12-5 and TRBJ1-2, with D unclear. V was clipped by 4 bases and J by 3 bases, with 15 bases between them. Per the germline V gene, CDR1 is LGHNT and CDR2 is FRNRAP. CDR3 length equals 15 residues. In DNA, the CDR3 is TGTGCTAGTGGTTCCAGCCCGGCAAAAGACTATGGCTACACCTTC. It specifies CASGSSPAKDYGYTF.

This clonotype was picked up many times. The chain employs TRBV10-3 and TRBJ2-7; 7 nucleotides match TRBD1. Germline-derived CDR1 and CDR2 are ENHRY and SYGVKD. This CDR3 is 13 amino acids long. V gave up 6 bases and J gave up 6 bases; unmatched junction bases: 8. For the CDR3, the DNA is TGTGCCATCAGCGCGTTTACAGGGGTCGAGCAGTACGTC. Its translation is CAISAFTGVEQYV.

This rearrangement joins TRBV30 to TRBJ2-5; TRBD2 matches 8 bases. CDR3 length equals 15 residues. V was pared by 0 bases and J by 1 base, with 4 bases of the junction left unmatched. In germline, CDR1 is GTSNPN, CDR2 SVGIG (reference sequence). In DNA form, the CDR3 reads TGTGCCTGGAGTGTAAATAGCGGGGTCCAAGAGACCCAGTACTTC. Protein sequence: CAWSVNSGVQETQYF.

This rearrangement joins TRBV2 to TRBJ1-4; TRBD1 agrees at 9 bases. Looked up from germline, CDR1 is SNHLY and CDR2 is FYNNEI. With V trimmed by 5 bases and J by 5 bases, 6 bases remained unmatched. This CDR3 spans 15 amino acids. The CDR3 DNA reads as TGTGCCAGCAGTTTCGCCGGGACAGGGAATGAAAAACTGTTTTTT. Translating gives CASSFAGTGNEKLFF.

The sample holds a few counts of this clonotype. The rearrangement uses TRBV14 and TRBJ1-6, with D unresolved. The CDR3 covers 16 residues. Germline V CDR1 and CDR2: SGHDN, FVKESK. Deletions cut 1 base from V and 10 bases from J, with 17 bases between. The CDR3 DNA sequence: TGTGCCAGCAGCCAAGGGCTGGGGTTGAAGGGATCACCCCTCCACTTT. It translates to CASSQGLGLKGSPLHF. The full variable domain, its missing parts supplied by reference TRBV14 and TRBJ1-6, is EAGVTQFPSHSVIEKGQTVTLRCDPISGHDNLYWYRRVMGKEIKFLLHFVKESKQDESGMPNNRFLAERTGGTYSTLKVQPAELEDSGVYFCASSQGLGLKGSPLHFGNGTRLTVT.

This clonotype was seen many times. V and J are TRBV10-3 and TRBJ2-5, with TRBD2 matching 8 bases. J lost 5 bases, V lost 8 bases, and 13 bases had no gene match. Germline values: CDR1 ENHRY, CDR2 SYGVKD. The CDR3 totals 15 residues. CDR3 coding DNA: TGTGCCATCGCACTTAACGGGAGGGTATGGGAGACCCAGTACTTC. The encoded protein is CAIALNGRVWETQYF.

This clonotype came up many times. The chain has TRBV7-2 and TRBJ2-1; TRBD2 agrees at 7 bases. The germline V gene has CDR1 SGHTA and CDR2 FQGNSA. Trimming took 0 bases from V and 7 from J; bases not matched to a gene: 6. The length of the CDR3 is 15 residues. The CDR3 nucleotides read TGTGCCAGCAGCTTAGCGGGAGGGAGGAGGAATGAGCAGTTCTTC. Translation gives CASSLAGGRRNEQFF.

The chain is built from TRBV11-1 and TRBJ2-5; 14 bases fit TRBD2. CDR1 and CDR2 from the germline V gene are SGHAT and FQDESV (reference sequence). The length of the CDR3 is 16 residues. J gave up 10 bases and V 6 bases, and 13 bases lay outside the gene matches. CDR3: CASRKYGTSGSLFQYF. The CDR3 DNA follows: TGTGCCAGCAGAAAGTACGGGACTAGCGGGAGTCTATTCCAGTACTTC. The full variable domain, completed using reference TRBV11-1 and TRBJ2-5, is EAEVAQSPRYKITEKSQAVAFWCDPISGHATLYWYRQILGQGPELLVQFQDESVVDDSQLPKDRFSAERLKGVDSTLKIQPAELGDSAMYLCASRKYGTSGSLFQYFGPGTRLLVL.

The V call is TRBV5-4, the J call TRBJ2-7; D perhaps matches TRBD2 (6 bases). V gave up 3 bases and J gave up 1 base, with 11 bases separating them. In germline, CDR1 is SGHNT, CDR2 YYREEE (reference sequence). The CDR3 has 14 residues. The DNA of the CDR3 is TGTGCCAGCAGCTCACTAGGGAGGTCCTACGAGCAGTACTTC. Its protein is CASSSLGRSYEQYF.

This clonotype has only a few counts. The chain joins TRBV10-3 to TRBJ2-1; 8 nucleotides align to TRBD2. The length of the CDR3 is 15 residues. Losses at the gene ends were 6 bases for V and 2 bases for J; bases not matched to a gene: 6. Germline loops: CDR1 ENHRY, CDR2 SYGVKD. CDR3 in amino acids: CAISPGLGAYNEQFF. DNA of the CDR3: TGTGCCATCAGCCCGGGACTAGGTGCCTACAATGAGCAGTTCTTC.

Many counts were recorded for this clonotype. The gene calls are TRBV18 and TRBJ2-5; D perhaps matches TRBD1 (5 bases). This CDR3 is built from 13 residues. Germline V lookup: CDR1 KGHSH, CDR2 LQKENI. Trimming left V 3 bases short and J 3 bases short, with 8 bases between. In DNA, the CDR3 is TGTGCCAGCTCACCTGAGACAGAAGAGACCCAGTACTTC. Translating gives CASSPETEETQYF.